This T cell receptor (beta chain) stems from a study of regulatory T cells in long-lasting Graves disease. General study results and limits: Repertoires from persistent disease leaned toward TRBV28, TRBJ1-2 and TRBJ2-5.

With regard to this clonotype: The antigen remains undetermined.

With iRepertoire HTBI primers and Arm-PCR of CDR3 regions, TCR beta libraries were built. MiXCR was run by TCRdb on the multiplex PCR reads, yielding one entry per CDR3 protein. The table has about 430,000 distinct CDR3 sequences, 20% to 25% seen once. The time point is: persistent/refractory GD, antithyroid drugs over 5 years with positive TRAb. PBMC RNA served as the TCR library source. The CDR3 extends over 11 amino acids. V was shortened by 2 bases and J by 5 bases, with 6 bases between the two germline ends. Germline CDR1 is GTSNPN and CDR2 is SVGIG (reference sequence). This chain links TRBV30 with TRBJ2-5; D remains ambiguous. This clonotype originated in a female donor with Graves disease. The sequences come from peripheral blood mononuclear cells (PBMCs), collected when the disease was refractory, from a patient treated with antithyroid drugs. The CDR3 region is CAWSPGETQYF. The CDR3 nucleotides are TGTGCCTGGAGTCCCGGGGAGACCCAGTACTTC.